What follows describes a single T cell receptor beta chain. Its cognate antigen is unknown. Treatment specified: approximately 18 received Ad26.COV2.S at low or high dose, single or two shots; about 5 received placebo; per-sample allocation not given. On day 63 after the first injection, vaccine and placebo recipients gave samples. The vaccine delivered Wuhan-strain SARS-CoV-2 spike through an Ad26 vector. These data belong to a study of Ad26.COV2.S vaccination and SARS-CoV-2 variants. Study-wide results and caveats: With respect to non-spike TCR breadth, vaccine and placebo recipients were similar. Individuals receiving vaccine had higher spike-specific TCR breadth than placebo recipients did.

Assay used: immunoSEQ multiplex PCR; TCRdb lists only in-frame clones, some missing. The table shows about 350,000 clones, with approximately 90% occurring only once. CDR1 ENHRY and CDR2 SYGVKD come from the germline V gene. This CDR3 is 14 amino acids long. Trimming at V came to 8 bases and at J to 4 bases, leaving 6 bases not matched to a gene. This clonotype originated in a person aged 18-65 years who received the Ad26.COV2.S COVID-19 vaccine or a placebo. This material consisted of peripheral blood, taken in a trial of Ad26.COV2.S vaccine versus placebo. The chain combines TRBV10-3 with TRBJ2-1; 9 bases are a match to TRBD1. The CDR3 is CAIRGQGGYNEQFF. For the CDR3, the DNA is TGTGCCATCCGGGGACAGGGAGGTTACAATGAGCAGTTCTTC.